A selection of T cell receptor beta chains follows, all from one sample in a study of post-analysis software for immune sequencing data. TCRdb itself ran the PCR reads through MiXCR, one entry per CDR3 protein. The table shows more than 350,000 distinct CDR3 sequences, with 39% occurring only once. The sequenced sample was blood. Receptors were obtained from a girl between 2 and 10 years old with multiple sclerosis. Each CDR3 is given with its conserved first and last residue. Fields, in order: J gene, clone size, D gene, V gene, CDR3 DNA, CDR3 protein. The D gene is left open where the match is weak. A row's size may be missing; if present it is once, few, many or a size class.

J gene: TRBJ2-5
clone size: few
D gene: NA
V gene: TRBV9
CDR3 DNA: TGTGCCAGCAGCGTAGGTCAAGAGGAGACCCAGTACTTC
CDR3 protein: CASSVGQEETQYF

J gene: TRBJ2-2
clone size: NA
D gene: NA
V gene: TRBV6-2/TRBV6-3
CDR3 DNA: TGTGCCAGCAGTTACGGGGCCTCGAACACCGGGGAGCTGTTTTTT
CDR3 protein: CASSYGASNTGELFF

J gene: TRBJ2-1
clone size: NA
D gene: TRBD1
V gene: TRBV24-1
CDR3 DNA: TGTGCCACCAGTGACACGACAGGGGGCAAGATGCATGAGCAGTTCTTC
CDR3 protein: CATSDTTGGKMHEQFF

J gene: TRBJ2-7
clone size: many
D gene: TRBD1
V gene: TRBV6-5
CDR3 DNA: TGTGCCAGCAGTGCGGACAGGGGGCTTTACGAGCAGTACTTC
CDR3 protein: CASSADRGLYEQYF

J gene: TRBJ1-1
clone size: few
D gene: NA
V gene: TRBV4-1
CDR3 DNA: TGCGCCAGCAGCCAAATCCCACGGGGGAACACTGAAGCTTTCTTT
CDR3 protein: CASSQIPRGNTEAFF

J gene: TRBJ1-2
clone size: NA
D gene: TRBD1
V gene: TRBV5-6
CDR3 DNA: TGTGCCAGCAGCTATCTGGGACAGGGGGACTATGGCTACACCTTC
CDR3 protein: CASSYLGQGDYGYTF

J gene: TRBJ2-7
clone size: NA
D gene: TRBD1
V gene: TRBV7-9
CDR3 DNA: TGTGCCAGCAGGCGACAGGGATCCTACGAGCAGTACTTC
CDR3 protein: CASRRQGSYEQYF

J gene: TRBJ2-1
clone size: NA
D gene: NA
V gene: TRBV4-1
CDR3 DNA: TGCGCCAGCAGCCAAGCATATAAGTCAGGGAAGCCCCACAATGAGCAGTTCTTC
CDR3 protein: CASSQAYKSGKPHNEQFF

J gene: TRBJ2-7
clone size: few
D gene: TRBD1
V gene: TRBV5-1
CDR3 DNA: TGCGCCAGCAGCTTGGGCGGGACAGGGAACTACGAGCAGTACTTC
CDR3 protein: CASSLGGTGNYEQYF

J gene: TRBJ2-1
clone size: few
D gene: TRBD2
V gene: TRBV7-9
CDR3 DNA: TGTGCCAGCAGCCCATCTAGCGGGAGGGCCTCCGAGGTTTACAATGAGCAGTTCTTC
CDR3 protein: CASSPSSGRASEVYNEQFF

J gene: TRBJ2-3
clone size: few
D gene: TRBD2
V gene: TRBV27
CDR3 DNA: TGTGCCAGCAGTTTAGTCCCCGGACTAGCGGGAACTAGCACAGATACGCAGTATTTT
CDR3 protein: CASSLVPGLAGTSTDTQYF

J gene: TRBJ2-1
clone size: NA
D gene: TRBD1
V gene: TRBV15
CDR3 DNA: TGTGCCACCATTTCCCGGGACAGCTACTCCTACAATGAGCAGTTCTTC
CDR3 protein: CATISRDSYSYNEQFF

J gene: TRBJ2-7
clone size: few
D gene: NA
V gene: TRBV29-1
CDR3 DNA: TGCAGCGTTGACGGTTTATCAGGACACACCTACGAGCAGTACTTC
CDR3 protein: CSVDGLSGHTYEQYF

J gene: TRBJ2-3
clone size: NA
D gene: TRBD2
V gene: TRBV27
CDR3 DNA: TGTGCCAGCAGTTTATTTCTAGCGGGAGAAGATACGCAGTATTTT
CDR3 protein: CASSLFLAGEDTQYF

J gene: TRBJ2-5
clone size: NA
D gene: NA
V gene: TRBV18
CDR3 DNA: TGTGCCAGCTCACCAACCCCACAGGGTGAAGAGACCCAGTACTTC
CDR3 protein: CASSPTPQGEETQYF

J gene: TRBJ1-2
clone size: NA
D gene: NA
V gene: TRBV5-6
CDR3 DNA: TGTGCCAGCAGCTTGACCGATAACTATGGCTACACCTTC
CDR3 protein: CASSLTDNYGYTF

J gene: TRBJ1-2
clone size: NA
D gene: TRBD1
V gene: TRBV5-6
CDR3 DNA: TGTGCCAGCAGCTTCATTTCCCGGGACAGGCATCTCGGCTACACCTTC
CDR3 protein: CASSFISRDRHLGYTF

J gene: TRBJ1-1
clone size: NA
D gene: NA
V gene: TRBV7-3
CDR3 DNA: TGTGCCAGCAGCGATGGACCCTCGAACACTGAAGCTTTCTTT
CDR3 protein: CASSDGPSNTEAFF

J gene: TRBJ2-6
clone size: few
D gene: NA
V gene: TRBV6-5
CDR3 DNA: TGTGCCAGCAGTTACTCAGGGGACACTGGGGCCAACGTCCTGACTTTC
CDR3 protein: CASSYSGDTGANVLTF

J gene: TRBJ2-1
clone size: few
D gene: NA
V gene: TRBV24-1
CDR3 DNA: TGTGCCACCTCGGCCCGCGACCTAACCTACAATGAGCAGTTCTTC
CDR3 protein: CATSARDLTYNEQFF

J gene: TRBJ2-2
clone size: NA
D gene: NA
V gene: TRBV20-1
CDR3 DNA: TGCAGTGCTAGACAGGGGTTTACCGGGGAGCTGTTTTTT
CDR3 protein: CSARQGFTGELFF